The clone carrying this TCR beta chain was detected a few times. No antigen is known for it. This sample was taken from a study of T cell repertoires in cytomegalovirus infection. Study as a whole: It was recently identified HLA-C-restricted and well-studied HLA-B-restricted CMV epitopes that the study used. The public TCR beta signatures pointed to both CMV infection and matching HLA type.

Regarding the study as a whole: The study identified carriers of CMV plus the relevant HLA from cumulative public TCR beta family frequency.

TCRdb reprocessed the reads via MiXCR and lists one record per CDR3 protein. The repertoire holds about 100,000 distinct CDR3 sequences, with roughly two fifths as singletons. CDR1 and CDR2 from the germline V gene are SGHVS and FQNEAQ. CDR3 length: 13 amino acids. V lost 0 bases to trimming and J lost 8 bases, with 8 bases between them. The sequencing used CD8+ T cells from cultured PBMCs, collected from culture after CMV antigen stimulation. The chain uses TRBV7-8 and TRBJ2-1; no reliable D call. The sequence came from a human donor in good health (CMV status not recorded). Some clones in this sample may be carry-over from other donors' samples. Here the CDR3 reads CASSLAGWHEQFF. The CDR3 DNA is TGTGCCAGCAGCTTAGCGGGGTGGCATGAGCAGTTCTTC. Variable domain in full (rest from reference TRBV7-8 and TRBJ2-1): GAGVSQSPRYKVAKRGQDVALRCDPISGHVSLFWYQQALGQGPEFLTYFQNEAQLDKSGLPSDRFFAERPEGSVSTLKIQRTQQEDSAVYLCASSLAGWHEQFFGPGTRLTVL.